Listed here are 27 T cell receptor beta chains from one sample, sequenced in a study of T cell responses to AZD1222 COVID-19 vaccine. The method was immunoSEQ multiplex PCR; TCRdb's version includes in-frame clones alone and lacks a portion of them. The sample lists some 100,000 clones, roughly nine tenths occurring once. The material sequenced was peripheral blood, taken on day 0 of AZD1222 vaccination. Source of these receptors: an adult in good health.

The rearrangement joins TRBV9 to TRBJ1-3, with D perhaps TRBD1 (5 bases). Germline V CDR1 and CDR2: SGDLS, YYNGEE. Trimming removed 4 bases at V and 5 bases at J, with 13 bases between. The CDR3 is made up of 14 amino acids. The CDR3 DNA sequence: TGTGCCAGCAGCATAATGGAGGGGCGAAACACCATATATTTT. It translates to CASSIMEGRNTIYF.

The gene calls are TRBV6-1 and TRBJ1-3, with TRBD1 as a possible D gene (5 bases). The V gene lost 3 bases and the J gene lost 4 bases, with 10 bases spanning the gap. CDR1 MNHNS and CDR2 SASEGT come from the germline V gene. The CDR3 covers 14 residues. CDR3 sequence (DNA): TGTGCCAGCAGTGAGGGGCCTCAGGGAAACACCATATATTTT. Amino acid sequence: CASSEGPQGNTIYF.

V is TRBV5-4 and J is TRBJ1-6; D ambiguous. Trimming took off 1 base at V and 9 bases at J, with 8 bases between the two ends. Germline V CDR1 and CDR2: SGHNT, YYREEE (reference sequence). The CDR3 covers 13 residues. Here the CDR3 reads CASSLQEGSPLHF. The CDR3 DNA is TGTGCCAGCAGCTTGCAGGAGGGTTCACCCCTCCACTTT.

The V gene is TRBV9, the J gene TRBJ1-3, with 8 positions matching TRBD1. CDR1 SGDLS and CDR2 YYNGEE come from the germline V gene. Trimming removed 2 bases from V and 0 bases from J; junction bases left unmatched: 4. The CDR3 is made up of 16 amino acids. Here the CDR3 reads CASSVRTGNSGNTIYF. As DNA, the CDR3 is TGTGCCAGCAGCGTTAGGACAGGGAACTCTGGAAACACCATATATTTT.

This chain links TRBV5-4 with TRBJ2-5, with TRBD1 identical over 9 bases. The CDR3 runs 14 residues. V dropped 4 bases and J dropped 4; count of bases not matched to a gene: 5. Per the germline V gene, CDR1 is SGHNT and CDR2 is YYREEE (reference sequence). CDR3 amino acids: CASSPTGGVETQYF. The CDR3 DNA is TGTGCCAGCAGCCCGACAGGGGGGGTAGAGACCCAGTACTTC.

The chain combines TRBV4-1 with TRBJ1-1, with a weak D call TRBD1 (5 bases). The CDR3 has 16 residues. The germline CDR1 and CDR2 sequences are MGHRA and YSYEKL. V lost 0 bases to trimming and J lost 5 bases, with 16 bases between them. In DNA form, the CDR3 reads TGCGCCAGCAGCCAAGATAGGGGACTCGGGAGGACTGAAGCTTTCTTT. Protein: CASSQDRGLGRTEAFF.

This clone was observed a single time. V usage is TRBV7-2 and J usage is TRBJ1-2; D remains ambiguous. V gave up 1 base and J gave up 3 bases, with 6 bases separating them. This CDR3 has 13 amino acids. Germline CDR1 and CDR2: SGHTA and FQGNSA. The CDR3 DNA sequence: TGTGCCAGCAGCTTAGACAGCCACTATGGCTACACCTTC. This codes for CASSLDSHYGYTF. Complete variable domain (other parts from reference TRBV7-2 and TRBJ1-2): GAGVSQSPSNKVTEKGKDVELRCDPISGHTALYWYRQSLGQGLEFLIYFQGNSAPDKSGLPSDRFSAERTGGSVSTLTIQRTQQEDSAVYLCASSLDSHYGYTFGSGTRLTVV.

The rearrangement links TRBV28 to TRBJ2-1; 14 bases fit TRBD2. The V segment lost 4 bases and the J segment 2 bases; nucleotides outside the gene matches: 19. This CDR3 is 22 amino acids long. Germline V lookup: CDR1 MDHEN, CDR2 SYDVKM. The CDR3: CASSWGTGLGTSGSGTYNEQFF. CDR3 bases: TGTGCCAGCAGTTGGGGTACGGGGCTAGGGACTAGCGGGAGTGGAACCTACAATGAGCAGTTCTTC.

V and J are TRBV19 and TRBJ1-5; D is possibly TRBD1 (5 bases). This CDR3 has 13 amino acids. Germline V CDR1 and CDR2: LNHDA, SQIVND (reference sequence). Trimming cost V 5 bases and J 8 bases, with 13 bases left between them. The DNA of the CDR3 is TGTGCCAGTAGTTCCCAGGGTTTGAAGCCCCAGCATTTT. It codes for CASSSQGLKPQHF.

CDR3 loop: CASSPTGSLNTEAFF. In nucleotides, the CDR3 is TGTGCCAGCAGCCCAACCGGGAGCCTGAACACTGAAGCTTTCTTT. The chain combines TRBV7-8 with TRBJ1-1; no firm D call. The CDR3 has 15 amino acids. CDR1 and CDR2 (germline): SGHVS, FQNEAQ. Deletions cut 5 bases from V and 0 bases from J, with 13 bases between.

The rearrangement links TRBV5-5 to TRBJ1-5; no definite D call. In germline, CDR1 is SGHKS, CDR2 YYEKEE (reference sequence). There are 14 residues in the CDR3. V lost 4 bases to trimming and J lost 7 bases, with 15 bases between them. CDR3: CASSPERLGQPQHF. Here the CDR3 DNA reads TGTGCCAGCAGCCCTGAGAGGCTGGGACAGCCCCAGCATTTT.

The gene calls are TRBV6-5 and TRBJ1-1; maybe TRBD1 (6 bases). V was clipped by 5 bases and J by 0 bases, with 13 bases between them. Germline CDR1 is MNHEY and CDR2 is SVGAGI. The CDR3 is made up of 15 amino acids. CDR3 sequence: CASSPLQGMNTEAFF. In DNA, the CDR3 is TGTGCCAGCAGTCCTTTACAGGGTATGAACACTGAAGCTTTCTTT.

The chain combines TRBV6-5 with TRBJ1-2; no clear D gene. V dropped 6 bases and J dropped 0 bases, with 11 bases sitting between them. The germline V gene encodes CDR1 MNHEY and CDR2 SVGAGI. The CDR3 length is 14 residues. The CDR3 sequence is CASSLTEANYGYTF. Written as DNA, the CDR3 is TGTGCCAGCAGCCTGACCGAAGCTAACTATGGCTACACCTTC.

The chain is built from TRBV4-1 and TRBJ2-7; D perhaps matches TRBD1 (5 bases). The germline V gene encodes CDR1 MGHRA and CDR2 YSYEKL. V was cut by 6 bases and J by 2 bases, with 17 bases left in between. The CDR3 is 15 amino acids. CDR3 DNA: TGCGCCAGCAGAAGCCGCCTGCAGGGCGCCTACGAGCAGTACTTC. Protein product: CASRSRLQGAYEQYF.

This chain joins TRBV7-2 and TRBJ2-1; 8 nucleotides match TRBD2. Germline V gene lookup returns CDR1 SGHTA and CDR2 FQGNSA. The CDR3 sequence is 15 residues long. The V and J ends lost 1 base and 2 bases, in that order; junction bases with no gene match: 1. The chain's CDR3 is CASSLDGGAYNEQFF. The DNA of the CDR3 is TGTGCCAGCAGCTTAGACGGGGGGGCCTACAATGAGCAGTTCTTC.

This chain joins TRBV10-3 and TRBJ1-1; D gene ambiguous. With 2 bases removed from V and 6 bases from J, the gap between germline ends came to 10 bases. CDR1 ENHRY and CDR2 SYGVKD come from the germline V gene. This CDR3 contains 13 residues. The CDR3 DNA sequence: TGTGCCATCAGTGAGGGAGGGCTTCCTGAAGCTTTCTTT. Protein: CAISEGGLPEAFF.

This clone turned up a few times. The chain couples TRBV27 to TRBJ1-2; D gene unclear. The CDR3 sequence is 15 residues long. Germline V gives CDR1 MNHEY, CDR2 SMNVEV (reference sequence). Trimming took 2 bases from V and 8 from J, leaving 18 bases between them. For the CDR3, the DNA is TGTGCCAGCAGTTTAGCGGGCGAGGTATCCGGGGGCTACACCTTC. It translates to CASSLAGEVSGGYTF.

J is TRBJ1-4 and V is TRBV30; a weak D match, TRBD1 (5 bases). With 2 bases removed from V and 4 bases from J, the gap between germline ends came to 14 bases. This CDR3 is 15 amino acids long. CDR1 is GTSNPN, CDR2 SVGIG, per germline (reference sequence). The DNA of the CDR3 is TGTGCCTGGAGTCCAGGGACGGATTATAATGAAAAACTGTTTTTT. Its translation is CAWSPGTDYNEKLFF.

This clone was recorded once. The V and J genes are TRBV30 and TRBJ1-1; TRBD1 matches at 8 bases. Unmatched junction bases numbered 7, after V lost 5 bases and J lost 5 bases. Germline CDR1 and CDR2: GTSNPN and SVGIG (reference sequence). The CDR3 consists of 13 residues. The CDR3 region has the DNA TGTGCCTGGGTCAGGGGGCTCAGGACTGAAGCTTTCTTT. Protein: CAWVRGLRTEAFF.

The chain links TRBV15 to TRBJ2-2; TRBD2 matches at 9 bases. Trimming cost V 1 base and J 5 bases; bases outside gene matches: 5. CDR1 and CDR2 (germline): LNHNV, YYDKDF (reference sequence). CDR3 length: 16 residues. CDR3 sequence reads: CATSRGLAEVTGELFF. The CDR3 DNA reads as TGTGCCACCAGCAGAGGACTAGCGGAAGTTACCGGGGAGCTGTTTTTT.

A single count supports this clone. This chain joins TRBV5-1 and TRBJ1-6, with a weak D call TRBD1 (6 bases). The germline V gene has CDR1 SGHRS and CDR2 YFSETQ. Between the trimmed V and J ends, which lost 4 bases and 9 bases, there was a span of 17 bases. This CDR3 spans 15 amino acids. CDR3 protein: CASSQGHREGSPLHF. The CDR3 region has the DNA TGCGCCAGCAGCCAGGGACACAGGGAGGGTTCACCCCTCCACTTT. Variable domain in full (rest from reference TRBV5-1 and TRBJ1-6): KAGVTQTPRYLIKTRGQQVTLSCSPISGHRSVSWYQQTPGQGLQFLFEYFSETQRNKGNFPGRFSGRQFSNSRSEMNVSTLELGDSALYLCASSQGHREGSPLHFGNGTRLTVT.

The chain couples TRBV11-1 to TRBJ2-5; D unresolved. This CDR3 comprises 11 residues. Germline values: CDR1 SGHAT, CDR2 FQDESV (reference sequence). V lost 6 bases and J 1 base, leaving 3 bases between the germline ends. CDR3 protein: CASRSQETQYF. In DNA, the CDR3 is TGTGCCAGCAGGAGCCAAGAGACCCAGTACTTC.

The V gene is TRBV6-5, the J gene TRBJ1-1; tentative D call: TRBD1 (6 bases). Germline CDR1 and CDR2: MNHEY and SVGAGI. CDR3 length: 14 residues. Trimming removed 6 bases at V and 3 bases at J, with 14 bases between. CDR3: CASRAGDRDTEAFF. DNA for the CDR3: TGTGCCAGCAGGGCAGGGGATCGGGACACTGAAGCTTTCTTT.

CDR3 coding DNA: TGCGCCAGCAGCTTTTCCGGGACAGGGGATGAGCAGTTCTTC. Its translation: CASSFSGTGDEQFF. The V gene is TRBV5-1, the J gene TRBJ2-1, with 10 bases that match TRBD1. Trimming took 2 bases from V and 8 from J; bases not matched to a gene: 4. The germline gives CDR1 SGHRS, CDR2 YFSETQ. The CDR3 runs to 14 residues.

This clone was recorded once. The chain joins TRBV11-2 to TRBJ2-3; the match to TRBD2 covers 12 bases. The germline V gene has CDR1 SGHAT and CDR2 FQNNGV. The trim removed 7 bases at V and 3 bases at J, leaving 11 bases unmatched. The CDR3 has 17 amino acids. The CDR3 DNA is TGTGCCAGCACCTTCACCCCCGGGACTAGCGGGACAGATACGCAGTATTTT. Translated, it gives CASTFTPGTSGTDTQYF.

The V gene is TRBV2, the J gene TRBJ2-7; D possibly uses TRBD1 or TRBD2 (5 bases each). The CDR3 is 14 amino acids. Germline loops: CDR1 SNHLY, CDR2 FYNNEI. V lost 6 bases, J lost 7 bases, and 19 bases lay in between. The CDR3 region is CASRDGRGGREQYF. CDR3 in DNA: TGTGCCAGCAGGGACGGACGGGGCGGTAGGGAGCAGTACTTC.

This clone came up once. The rearrangement links TRBV12-5 to TRBJ1-1, with D unresolved. The CDR3 loop spans 12 amino acids. V gave up 3 bases and J gave up 1 base, with 3 bases separating them. The germline CDR1 and CDR2 sequences are LGHNT and FRNRAP. CDR3 sequence reads: CASGFPNTEAFF. In nucleotides, the CDR3 is TGTGCTAGTGGTTTCCCGAACACTGAAGCTTTCTTT.